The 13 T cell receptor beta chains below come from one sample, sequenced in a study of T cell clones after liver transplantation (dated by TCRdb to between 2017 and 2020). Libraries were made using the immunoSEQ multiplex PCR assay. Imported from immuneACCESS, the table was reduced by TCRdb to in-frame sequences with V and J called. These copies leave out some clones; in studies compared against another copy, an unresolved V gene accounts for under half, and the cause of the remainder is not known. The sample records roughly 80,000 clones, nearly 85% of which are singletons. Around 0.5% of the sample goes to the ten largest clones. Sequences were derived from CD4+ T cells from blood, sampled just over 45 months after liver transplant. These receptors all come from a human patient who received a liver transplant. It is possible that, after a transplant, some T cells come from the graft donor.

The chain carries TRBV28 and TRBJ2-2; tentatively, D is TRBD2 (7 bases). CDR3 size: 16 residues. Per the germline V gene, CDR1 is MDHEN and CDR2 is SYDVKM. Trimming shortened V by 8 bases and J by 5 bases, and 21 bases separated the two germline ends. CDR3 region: CASGSGGGVETGELFF. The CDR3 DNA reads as TGTGCCAGCGGAAGTGGCGGGGGCGTTGAGACCGGGGAGCTGTTTTTT.

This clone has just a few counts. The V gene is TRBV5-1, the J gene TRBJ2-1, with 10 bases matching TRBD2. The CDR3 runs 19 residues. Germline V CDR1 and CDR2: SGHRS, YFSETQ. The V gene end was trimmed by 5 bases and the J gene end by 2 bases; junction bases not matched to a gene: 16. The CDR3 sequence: CASRPLSGRASGTYNEQFF. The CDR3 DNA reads TGCGCCAGCAGGCCTCTAAGCGGGAGGGCCTCCGGAACCTACAATGAGCAGTTCTTC.

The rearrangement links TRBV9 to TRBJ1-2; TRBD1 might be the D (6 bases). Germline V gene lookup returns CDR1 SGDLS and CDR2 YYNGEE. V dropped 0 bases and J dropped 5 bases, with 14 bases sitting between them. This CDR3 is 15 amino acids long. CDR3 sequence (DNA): TGTGCCAGCAGCGTAGGGGCAGGGGATAGGTATGGCTACACCTTC. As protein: CASSVGAGDRYGYTF.

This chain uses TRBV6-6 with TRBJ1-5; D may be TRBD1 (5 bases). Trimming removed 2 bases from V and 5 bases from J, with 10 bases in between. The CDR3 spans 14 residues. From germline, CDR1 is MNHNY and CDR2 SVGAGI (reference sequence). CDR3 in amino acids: CASSYGPGYQPQHF. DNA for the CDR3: TGTGCCAGCAGTTACGGGCCAGGGTATCAGCCCCAGCATTTT.

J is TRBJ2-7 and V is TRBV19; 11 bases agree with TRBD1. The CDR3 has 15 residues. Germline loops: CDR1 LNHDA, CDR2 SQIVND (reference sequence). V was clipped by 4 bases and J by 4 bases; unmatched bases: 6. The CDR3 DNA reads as TGTGCCAGTAGTACCCGGGGACAGGGGGGGTACGAGCAGTACTTC. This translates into CASSTRGQGGYEQYF.

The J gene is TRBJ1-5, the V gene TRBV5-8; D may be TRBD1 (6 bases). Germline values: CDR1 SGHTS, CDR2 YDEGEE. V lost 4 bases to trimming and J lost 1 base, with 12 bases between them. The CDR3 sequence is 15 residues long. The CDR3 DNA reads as TGTGCCAGCAGCGCGGACAGAGGAAGCAATCAGCCCCAGCATTTT. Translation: CASSADRGSNQPQHF.

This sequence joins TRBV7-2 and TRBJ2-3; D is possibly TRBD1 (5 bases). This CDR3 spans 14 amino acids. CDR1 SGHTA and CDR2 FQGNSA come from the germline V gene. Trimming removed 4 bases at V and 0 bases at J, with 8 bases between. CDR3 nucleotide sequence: TGTGCCAGCAGCTCGACAGCAAGCACAGATACGCAGTATTTT. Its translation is CASSSTASTDTQYF. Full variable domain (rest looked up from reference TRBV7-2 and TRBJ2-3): GAGVSQSPSNKVTEKGKDVELRCDPISGHTALYWYRQSLGQGLEFLIYFQGNSAPDKSGLPSDRFSAERTGGSVSTLTIQRTQQEDSAVYLCASSSTASTDTQYFGPGTRLTVL.

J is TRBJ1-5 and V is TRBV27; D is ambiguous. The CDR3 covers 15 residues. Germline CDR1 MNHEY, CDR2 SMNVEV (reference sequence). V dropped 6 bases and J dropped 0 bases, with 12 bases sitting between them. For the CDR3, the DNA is TGTGCCAGCAGAACTTTGCCTCATAGCAATCAGCCCCAGCATTTT. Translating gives CASRTLPHSNQPQHF.

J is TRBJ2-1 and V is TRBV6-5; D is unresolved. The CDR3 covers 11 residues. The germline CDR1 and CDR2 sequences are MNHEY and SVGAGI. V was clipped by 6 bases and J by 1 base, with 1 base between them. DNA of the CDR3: TGTGCCAGCAGGTCCTACAATGAGCAGTTCTTC. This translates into CASRSYNEQFF.

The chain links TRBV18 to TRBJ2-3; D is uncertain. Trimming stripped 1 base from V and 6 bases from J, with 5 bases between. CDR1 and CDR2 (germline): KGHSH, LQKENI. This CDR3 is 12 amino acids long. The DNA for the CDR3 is TGTGCCAGCTCACCACGCCTGGATACGCAGTATTTT. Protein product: CASSPRLDTQYF.

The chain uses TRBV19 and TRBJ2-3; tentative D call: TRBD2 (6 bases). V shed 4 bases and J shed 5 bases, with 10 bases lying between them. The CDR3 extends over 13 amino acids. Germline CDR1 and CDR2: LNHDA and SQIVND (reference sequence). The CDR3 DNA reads TGTGCCAGTAGTAGGGCGGAGGGAGATACGCAGTATTTT. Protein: CASSRAEGDTQYF.

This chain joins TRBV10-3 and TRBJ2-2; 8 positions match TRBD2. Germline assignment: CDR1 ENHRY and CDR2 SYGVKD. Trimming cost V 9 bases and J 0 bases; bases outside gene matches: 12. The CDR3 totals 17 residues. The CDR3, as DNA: TGTGCCATTCAAGCGGGAGTTACCCCCGCGAACACCGGGGAGCTGTTTTTT. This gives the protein CAIQAGVTPANTGELFF.

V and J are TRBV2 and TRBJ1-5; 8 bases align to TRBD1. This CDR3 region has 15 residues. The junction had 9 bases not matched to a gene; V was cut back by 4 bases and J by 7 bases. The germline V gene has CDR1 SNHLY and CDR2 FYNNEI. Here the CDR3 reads CASSAGQGGTQPQHF. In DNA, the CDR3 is TGTGCCAGCAGTGCAGGACAGGGAGGTACGCAGCCCCAGCATTTT.